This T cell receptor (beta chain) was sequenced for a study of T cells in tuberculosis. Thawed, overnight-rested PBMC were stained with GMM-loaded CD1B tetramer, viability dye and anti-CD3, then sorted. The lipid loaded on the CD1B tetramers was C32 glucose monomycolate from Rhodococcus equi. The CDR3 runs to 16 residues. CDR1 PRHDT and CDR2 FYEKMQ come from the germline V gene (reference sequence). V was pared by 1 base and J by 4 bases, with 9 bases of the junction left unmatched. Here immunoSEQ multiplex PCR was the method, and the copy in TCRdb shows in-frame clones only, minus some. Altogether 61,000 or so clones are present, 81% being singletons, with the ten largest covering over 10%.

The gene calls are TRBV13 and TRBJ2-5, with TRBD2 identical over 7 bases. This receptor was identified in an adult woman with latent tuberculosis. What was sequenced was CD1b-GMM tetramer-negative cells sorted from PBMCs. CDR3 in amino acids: CASSLEGGRGRETQYF. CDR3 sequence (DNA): TGTGCCAGCAGCTTAGAGGGCGGGAGAGGGCGAGAGACCCAGTACTTC.